These T cell receptor beta chains were read from a single sample in a study of blood T cell repertoires in COVID-19. Produced via immunoSEQ multiplex PCR; TCRdb's table is partial and in-frame only. This sample has under 150,000 clones, with around 81% found just once. The sequencing input was peripheral blood. These TCRs come from a man between 40 and 49 years old with active or convalescent COVID-19. CDR3s include the opening cysteine and the closing phenylalanine or tryptophan. The order of the fields is clone size, D gene, V gene, J gene, CDR3 protein, CDR3 DNA. The D gene is left open where the match is weak. Only some rows state a clone size, as once, few, many or a class for expanded clones.

clone size: -
D gene: TRBD2
V gene: TRBV12-3/TRBV12-4
J gene: TRBJ2-4
CDR3 protein: CASSSGLQNIQYF
CDR3 DNA: TGTGCCAGCAGTTCGGGACTACAAAACATTCAGTACTTC

clone size: once
D gene: TRBD1
V gene: TRBV6-1
J gene: TRBJ1-2
CDR3 protein: CASKGDSSYGYTF
CDR3 DNA: TGTGCCAGCAAAGGGGACAGCTCTTATGGCTACACCTTC

clone size: -
D gene: TRBD2
V gene: TRBV6-5
J gene: TRBJ2-1
CDR3 protein: CASSYSGTNIVDEQFF
CDR3 DNA: TGTGCCAGCAGTTATTCCGGGACTAACATCGTTGATGAGCAGTTCTTC

clone size: -
D gene: TRBD1
V gene: TRBV19
J gene: TRBJ1-5
CDR3 protein: CASRTGGNNQPQHF
CDR3 DNA: TGTGCCAGCCGGACAGGGGGCAACAATCAGCCCCAGCATTTT

clone size: -
D gene: TRBD1
V gene: TRBV18
J gene: TRBJ1-6
CDR3 protein: CASSLTGAENSPLHF
CDR3 DNA: TGTGCCAGCTCATTGACAGGGGCGGAGAATTCACCCCTCCACTTT

clone size: many
D gene: -
V gene: TRBV6-2/TRBV6-3
J gene: TRBJ1-2
CDR3 protein: CASSYSAGTLYGYTF
CDR3 DNA: TGTGCCAGCAGTTACTCCGCCGGGACACTCTATGGCTACACCTTC

clone size: -
D gene: -
V gene: TRBV20-1
J gene: TRBJ1-2
CDR3 protein: CSAVPLRGYTF
CDR3 DNA: TGCAGTGCGGTTCCCCTCCGGGGCTACACCTTC

clone size: -
D gene: -
V gene: TRBV3-1/TRBV3-2
J gene: TRBJ2-5
CDR3 protein: CASSPIGTGQETQYF
CDR3 DNA: TGTGCCAGCAGCCCTATAGGTACAGGCCAAGAGACCCAGTACTTC

clone size: -
D gene: TRBD2
V gene: TRBV5-1
J gene: TRBJ2-3
CDR3 protein: CASSFSGTTSTDTQYF
CDR3 DNA: TGCGCCAGCAGCTTTAGCGGGACAACTAGCACAGATACGCAGTATTTT

clone size: -
D gene: -
V gene: TRBV15
J gene: TRBJ2-5
CDR3 protein: CATSTERETQYF
CDR3 DNA: TGTGCCACCAGCACGGAGAGGGAGACCCAGTACTTC

clone size: few
D gene: TRBD1
V gene: TRBV10-3
J gene: TRBJ1-3
CDR3 protein: CAITTDRSGNTIYF
CDR3 DNA: TGTGCCATCACTACGGACAGGTCTGGAAACACCATATATTTT

clone size: -
D gene: TRBD2
V gene: TRBV30
J gene: TRBJ2-3
CDR3 protein: CAWGLAPTDTQYF
CDR3 DNA: TGTGCCTGGGGACTAGCCCCCACAGATACGCAGTATTTT

clone size: -
D gene: -
V gene: TRBV6-1
J gene: TRBJ1-1
CDR3 protein: CASSEGGRIGLDTEAFF
CDR3 DNA: TGTGCCAGCAGTGAAGGGGGGCGTATTGGGCTGGACACTGAAGCTTTCTTT

clone size: few
D gene: TRBD1
V gene: TRBV28
J gene: TRBJ2-7
CDR3 protein: CASSFPTGRSSYEQYF
CDR3 DNA: TGTGCCAGCAGTTTTCCGACAGGGCGGAGCTCCTACGAGCAGTACTTC

clone size: -
D gene: -
V gene: TRBV29-1
J gene: TRBJ1-6
CDR3 protein: CSVRPGYNSPLHF
CDR3 DNA: TGCAGCGTTCGTCCAGGGTATAATTCACCCCTCCACTTT

clone size: -
D gene: TRBD1
V gene: TRBV5-1
J gene: TRBJ2-4
CDR3 protein: CASSVYGTDLAKNIQYF
CDR3 DNA: TGCGCCAGCAGCGTTTATGGGACAGACTTAGCCAAAAACATTCAGTACTTC

clone size: once
D gene: -
V gene: TRBV18
J gene: TRBJ2-7
CDR3 protein: CASSRTVGSYEQYF
CDR3 DNA: TGTGCCAGCTCCAGGACAGTGGGCTCCTACGAGCAGTACTTC

clone size: -
D gene: TRBD1
V gene: TRBV6-6
J gene: TRBJ1-5
CDR3 protein: CASLTGGPGNQPQHF
CDR3 DNA: TGTGCCAGCCTTACAGGGGGCCCGGGCAATCAGCCCCAGCATTTT

clone size: -
D gene: -
V gene: TRBV19
J gene: TRBJ1-6
CDR3 protein: CASRATANNSPLHF
CDR3 DNA: TGTGCCAGTAGGGCGACAGCGAATAATTCACCCCTCCACTTT

clone size: -
D gene: -
V gene: TRBV7-2
J gene: TRBJ1-1
CDR3 protein: CASSLGRGNTEAFF
CDR3 DNA: TGTGCCAGCAGCTTAGGGCGGGGGAATACTGAAGCTTTCTTT

clone size: -
D gene: TRBD1
V gene: TRBV5-4
J gene: TRBJ2-3
CDR3 protein: CASSLVDRVADTQYF
CDR3 DNA: TGTGCCAGCAGCTTGGTAGACAGGGTGGCAGATACGCAGTATTTT

clone size: -
D gene: -
V gene: TRBV29-1
J gene: TRBJ2-7
CDR3 protein: CSVGRFGGVEQYF
CDR3 DNA: TGCAGCGTTGGAAGGTTTGGAGGGGTCGAGCAGTACTTC

clone size: -
D gene: TRBD2
V gene: TRBV20-1
J gene: TRBJ2-1
CDR3 protein: CSASASGGVAYNEQFF
CDR3 DNA: TGCAGTGCTAGTGCTAGCGGGGGGGTGGCCTACAATGAGCAGTTCTTC

clone size: -
D gene: -
V gene: TRBV4-3
J gene: TRBJ2-5
CDR3 protein: CASSQASYIQGEAQYF
CDR3 DNA: TGCGCCAGCAGCCAAGCGTCTTACATCCAAGGAGAGGCCCAGTACTTC

clone size: -
D gene: TRBD1
V gene: TRBV5-1
J gene: TRBJ1-4
CDR3 protein: CASSFTGGPNEKLFF
CDR3 DNA: TGCGCCAGCAGCTTTACAGGGGGCCCTAATGAAAAACTGTTTTTT

clone size: -
D gene: -
V gene: TRBV7-3
J gene: TRBJ2-3
CDR3 protein: CASSLNGGGTDTQYF
CDR3 DNA: TGTGCCAGCAGCTTAAACGGGGGAGGCACAGATACGCAGTATTTT